This TCR beta chain derives from a study of early stage breast cancer tumors. The CDR3 runs to 14 residues. Trimming left V 6 bases short and J 7 bases short, with 17 bases between. Germline V lookup: CDR1 SGHRS, CDR2 YFSETQ. Regarding the study as a whole: Enriched TCRB sequences shared across patients were mostly commonly generated sequences. Compared with adjacent normal breast, tumors showed about 2.4-fold denser, more clonal T cells. Tumor and normal breast were distinguished via blood comparison in about 90% of the 16 patients.

Each sample had two DNA replicates, roughly 0.5 ug blood or roughly 1.4 ug tissue. TCRdb's table, derived via immunoSEQ multiplex PCR, lists solely in-frame clones and lacks some. Of 12,000 to 15,000 clones in the sample, 84% were seen once. As concerns this clone: The antigen is unknown.

The V gene is TRBV5-1, the J gene TRBJ2-1; D is unresolved. The TCR sequence derives from a person in their thirties with breast cancer. Sample: normal breast tissue next to the tumor. Written as DNA, the CDR3 is TGCGCCAGCAATCGAGTACTGGGTGGGAATGAGCAGTTCTTC. Translated, it gives CASNRVLGGNEQFF.